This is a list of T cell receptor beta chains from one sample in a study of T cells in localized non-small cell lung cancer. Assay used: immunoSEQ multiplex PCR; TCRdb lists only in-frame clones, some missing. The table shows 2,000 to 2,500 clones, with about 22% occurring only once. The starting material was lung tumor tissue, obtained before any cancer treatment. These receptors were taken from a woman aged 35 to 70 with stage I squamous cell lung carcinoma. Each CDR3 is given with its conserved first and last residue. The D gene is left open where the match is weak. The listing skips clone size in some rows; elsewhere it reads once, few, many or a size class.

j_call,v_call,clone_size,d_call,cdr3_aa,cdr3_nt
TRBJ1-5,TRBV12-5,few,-,CASKRGGSNQPQHF,TGTGCCAGCAAGAGGGGGGGGAGCAATCAGCCCCAGCATTTT
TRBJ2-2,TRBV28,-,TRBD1,CASSLGGQGRRGGELFF,TGTGCCAGCAGTTTGGGGGGACAGGGGAGACGTGGCGGGGAGCTGTTTTTT
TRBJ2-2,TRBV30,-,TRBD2,CAWLRAGGRTGELFF,TGTGCCTGGCTAAGAGCGGGAGGGAGGACCGGGGAGCTGTTTTTT
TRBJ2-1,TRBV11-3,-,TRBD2,CASSPTSGSYHEQFF,TGTGCCAGCAGTCCCACTAGCGGGAGTTACCATGAGCAGTTCTTC
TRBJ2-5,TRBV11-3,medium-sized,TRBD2,CASSFGSAGGPSQETQYF,TGTGCCAGCAGCTTTGGGAGTGCGGGAGGACCCTCCCAAGAGACCCAGTACTTC
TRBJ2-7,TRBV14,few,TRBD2,CASSHKGLAGEEQYF,TGTGCCAGCAGCCATAAAGGGTTAGCGGGAGAGGAGCAGTACTTC
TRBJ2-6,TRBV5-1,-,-,CASSPNPVYGANVLTF,TGCGCCAGCAGCCCCAACCCGGTCTATGGGGCCAACGTCCTGACTTTC
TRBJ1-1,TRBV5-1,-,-,CASSLVPGNTEAFF,TGCGCCAGCAGCTTGGTGCCAGGGAACACTGAAGCTTTCTTT
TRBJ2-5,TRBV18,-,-,CASSPPTSYQETQYF,TGTGCCAGCTCACCCCCGACCTCCTACCAAGAGACCCAGTACTTC
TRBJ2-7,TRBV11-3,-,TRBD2,CASSVTSGNSYEQYF,TGTGCCAGCAGCGTGACTAGCGGTAACTCCTACGAGCAGTACTTC
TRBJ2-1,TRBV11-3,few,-,CASSLLGTTYNEQFF,TGTGCCAGCAGCTTGCTGGGGACAACCTACAATGAGCAGTTCTTC
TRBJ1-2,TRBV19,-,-,CASSISPRMFYGYTF,TGTGCCAGTAGTATATCTCCGCGGATGTTTTATGGCTACACCTTC
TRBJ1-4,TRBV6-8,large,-,CASKGQNINEKLFF,TGTGCCAGCAAAGGGCAGAATATTAATGAAAAACTGTTTTTT
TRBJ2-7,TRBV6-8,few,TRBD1,CASLPGGTGGFYEQYF,TGTGCCAGCCTACCAGGGGGGACAGGGGGATTCTACGAGCAGTACTTC
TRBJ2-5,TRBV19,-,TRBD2,CASSSAGGVGETQYF,TGTGCCAGTAGTTCAGCGGGAGGGGTCGGAGAGACCCAGTACTTC
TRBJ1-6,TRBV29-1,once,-,CSVEDQTGRLHF,TGCAGCGTTGAAGATCAGACAGGTCGCCTCCACTTT
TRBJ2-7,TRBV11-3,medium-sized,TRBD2,CASSSLGGGPREQYF,TGTGCCAGCAGCTCCCTTGGGGGAGGGCCGAGGGAGCAGTACTTC
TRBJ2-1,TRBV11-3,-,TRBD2,CASSLGVATSGFYNEQFF,TGTGCCAGCAGCTTGGGAGTGGCGACTAGCGGATTCTACAATGAGCAGTTCTTC
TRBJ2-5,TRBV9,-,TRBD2,CASSVGLASSETQYF,TGTGCCAGCAGCGTGGGACTAGCGAGTTCCGAGACCCAGTACTTC
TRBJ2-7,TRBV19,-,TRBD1,CASKRGQAAYEQYF,TGTGCCAGTAAGAGGGGACAGGCTGCCTACGAGCAGTACTTC
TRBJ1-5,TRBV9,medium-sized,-,CASSRAENSNQPQHF,TGTGCCAGCAGCAGGGCAGAGAATAGCAATCAGCCCCAGCATTTT
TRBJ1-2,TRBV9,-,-,CASSVDVRAGYGYTF,TGTGCCAGCAGCGTAGATGTCCGGGCGGGCTATGGCTACACCTTC
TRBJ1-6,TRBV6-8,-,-,CASSYRGSRSPLHF,TGTGCCAGCAGTTACAGGGGTTCCAGATCACCCCTCCACTTT
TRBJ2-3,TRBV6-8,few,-,CASSRGHTGGTDTQYF,TGTGCCAGCAGTCGAGGACATACCGGAGGCACAGATACGCAGTATTTT
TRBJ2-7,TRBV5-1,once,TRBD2,CASSLFGGRRAYEQYF,TGCGCCAGCAGCTTGTTTGGCGGGAGGAGGGCCTACGAGCAGTACTTC
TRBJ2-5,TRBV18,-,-,CASSPPGETQYF,TGTGCCAGCTCACCACCGGGCGAGACCCAGTACTTC
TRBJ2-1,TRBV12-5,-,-,CASGFGYNEQFF,TGTGCTAGTGGTTTCGGCTACAATGAGCAGTTCTTC
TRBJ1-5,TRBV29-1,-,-,CSVASGFNQPQHF,TGCAGCGTCGCTTCAGGGTTCAATCAGCCCCAGCATTTT
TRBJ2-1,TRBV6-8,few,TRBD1,CASTYRQGVGNEQFF,TGTGCCAGCACTTATAGACAGGGAGTGGGCAATGAGCAGTTCTTC
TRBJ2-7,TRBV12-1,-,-,CASSFEVGQADPYEQYF,TGTGCCAGCAGCTTTGAGGTAGGACAGGCCGACCCCTACGAGCAGTACTTC
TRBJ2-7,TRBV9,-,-,CASSVTGSYEQYF,TGTGCCAGCAGTGTCACAGGCTCCTACGAGCAGTACTTC
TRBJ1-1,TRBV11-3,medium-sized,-,CASSDLQGYTEAFF,TGTGCCAGCAGCGACCTACAGGGATACACTGAAGCTTTCTTT
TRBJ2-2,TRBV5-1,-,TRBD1,CASSPDRVYGELFF,TGCGCCAGCAGCCCAGACAGGGTTTACGGGGAGCTGTTTTTT
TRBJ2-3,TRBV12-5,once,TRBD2,CASGLVTSGIYSSTDTQYF,TGTGCTAGTGGTTTGGTAACTAGCGGGATATATTCTAGCACAGATACGCAGTATTTT
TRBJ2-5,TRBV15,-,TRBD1,CATSTKRQGARETQYF,TGTGCCACCAGCACAAAAAGGCAGGGGGCTAGAGAGACCCAGTACTTC
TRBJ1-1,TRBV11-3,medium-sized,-,CASSLVGTPDTEAFF,TGTGCCAGCAGCTTGGTCGGGACGCCGGACACTGAAGCTTTCTTT
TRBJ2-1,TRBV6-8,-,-,CASSYQIRTDYNEQFF,TGTGCCAGCAGTTACCAGATACGGACGGATTACAATGAGCAGTTCTTC
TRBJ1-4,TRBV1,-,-,CASSQDGFRDGLVRLFF,TGCGCCAGCAGCCAAGACGGGTTCCGGGACGGCTTGGTTCGGCTGTTTTTT
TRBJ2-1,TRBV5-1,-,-,CASSSAQGQRAYNEQFF,TGCGCCAGCAGCTCCGCGCAGGGGCAAAGGGCCTACAATGAGCAGTTCTTC
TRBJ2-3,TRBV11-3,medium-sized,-,CASSLGWLVRTSSTDTQYF,TGTGCCAGCAGCTTAGGCTGGCTAGTCCGAACCTCTAGCACAGATACGCAGTATTTT
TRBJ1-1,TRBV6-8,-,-,CASTSGPRYTEAFF,TGTGCCAGCACCTCAGGACCGAGGTACACTGAAGCTTTCTTT
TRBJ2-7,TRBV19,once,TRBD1,CASSTGTGRGYYEQYF,TGTGCCAGTAGTACCGGGACAGGCAGGGGGTACTACGAGCAGTACTTC
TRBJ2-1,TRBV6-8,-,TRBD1,CASSRGQAYNEQFF,TGTGCCAGCAGTAGGGGACAGGCATACAATGAGCAGTTCTTC
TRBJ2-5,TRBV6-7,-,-,CASSYSAGVGRVGETQYF,TGTGCCAGCAGTTACTCGGCAGGGGTAGGAAGGGTAGGAGAGACCCAGTACTTC
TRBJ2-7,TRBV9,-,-,CASMGPFDEQYF,TGTGCCAGCATGGGACCTTTCGACGAGCAGTACTTC
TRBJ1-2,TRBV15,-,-,CATSRDTRSGLYGYTF,TGTGCCACCAGCAGAGATACTCGTTCCGGGCTCTATGGCTACACCTTC
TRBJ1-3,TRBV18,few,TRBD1,CASSPVTGSGNTIYF,TGTGCCAGCTCACCCGTGACAGGGTCTGGAAACACCATATATTTT
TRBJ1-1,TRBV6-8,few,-,CASSYSNTEAFF,TGTGCCAGCAGTTACTCTAACACTGAAGCTTTCTTT
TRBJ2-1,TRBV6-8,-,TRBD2,CASSYSLAGGTYAANANEQFF,TGTGCCAGCAGTTACTCCCTAGCGGGAGGTACCTACGCCGCCAATGCCAATGAGCAGTTCTTC
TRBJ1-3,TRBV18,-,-,CASSPNSGAVRNTIYF,TGTGCCAGCTCACCTAACTCAGGGGCGGTTCGAAACACCATATATTTT
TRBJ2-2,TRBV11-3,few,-,CASSFPRASGTGELFF,TGTGCCAGCAGCTTCCCTCGGGCCAGTGGTACCGGGGAGCTGTTTTTT
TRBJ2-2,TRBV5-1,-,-,CASSLGDVATGELFF,TGCGCCAGCAGCTTGGGGGACGTAGCCACCGGGGAGCTGTTTTTT
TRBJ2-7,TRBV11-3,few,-,CASSLDQGYYEQYF,TGTGCCAGCAGCTTAGATCAGGGATATTACGAGCAGTACTTC
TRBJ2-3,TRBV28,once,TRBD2,CASSLWTSGSYGTDTQYF,TGTGCCAGCAGCCTATGGACTAGCGGGTCTTATGGCACAGATACGCAGTATTTT
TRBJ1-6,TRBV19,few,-,CASSIRGRYSYNSPLHF,TGTGCCAGTAGTATTCGGGGCCGATACTCCTATAATTCACCCCTCCACTTT